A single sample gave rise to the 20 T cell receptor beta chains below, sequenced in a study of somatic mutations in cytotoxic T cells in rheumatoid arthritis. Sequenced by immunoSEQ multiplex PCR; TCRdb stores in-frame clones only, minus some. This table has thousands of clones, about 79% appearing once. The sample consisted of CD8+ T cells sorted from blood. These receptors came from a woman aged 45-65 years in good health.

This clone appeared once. Here the CDR3 DNA reads TGTGCCAGCAGTGACTTACAGGGGGGTGAAGCTTTCTTT. Residues: CASSDLQGGEAFF. The genes are TRBV6-1 and TRBJ1-1; 8 positions agree with TRBD1. Germline V gives CDR1 MNHNS, CDR2 SASEGT. V lost 3 bases, J lost 7 bases, and 4 bases stayed unmatched. The CDR3 runs to 13 residues.

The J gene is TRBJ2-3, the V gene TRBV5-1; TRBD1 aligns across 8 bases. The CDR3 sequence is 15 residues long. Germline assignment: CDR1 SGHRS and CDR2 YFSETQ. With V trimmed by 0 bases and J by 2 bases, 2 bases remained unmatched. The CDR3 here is CASSLAGQVTDTQYF. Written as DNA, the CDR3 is TGCGCCAGCAGCTTGGCGGGACAGGTCACAGATACGCAGTATTTT.

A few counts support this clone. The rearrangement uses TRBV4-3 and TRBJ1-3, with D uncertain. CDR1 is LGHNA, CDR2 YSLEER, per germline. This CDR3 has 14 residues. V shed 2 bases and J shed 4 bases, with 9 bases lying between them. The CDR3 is CASSQYGLGNTIYF. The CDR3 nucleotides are TGCGCCAGCAGCCAATACGGTCTCGGAAACACCATATATTTT.

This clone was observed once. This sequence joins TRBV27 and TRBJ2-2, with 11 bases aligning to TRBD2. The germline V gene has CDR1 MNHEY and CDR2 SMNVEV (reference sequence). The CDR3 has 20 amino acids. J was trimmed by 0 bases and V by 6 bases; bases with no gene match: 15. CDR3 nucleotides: TGTGCCAGCAGCAAGCTCCGACTAGCGGGGATGTCCGCGAACACCGGGGAGCTGTTTTTT. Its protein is CASSKLRLAGMSANTGELFF.

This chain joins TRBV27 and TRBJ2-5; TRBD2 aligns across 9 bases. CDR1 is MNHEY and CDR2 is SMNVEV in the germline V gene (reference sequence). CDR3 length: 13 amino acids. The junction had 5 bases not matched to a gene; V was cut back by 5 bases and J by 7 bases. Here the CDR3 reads CASSLAGLGTQYF. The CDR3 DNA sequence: TGTGCCAGCAGTCTAGCGGGGCTGGGGACCCAGTACTTC.

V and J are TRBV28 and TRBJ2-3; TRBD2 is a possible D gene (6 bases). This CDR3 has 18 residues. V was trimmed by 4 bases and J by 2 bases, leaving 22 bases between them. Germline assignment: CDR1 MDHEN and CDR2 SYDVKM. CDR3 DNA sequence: TGTGCCAGCAGTTCAGGTGCGGGACCGTCGGAACACACAGATACGCAGTATTTT. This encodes CASSSGAGPSEHTDTQYF.

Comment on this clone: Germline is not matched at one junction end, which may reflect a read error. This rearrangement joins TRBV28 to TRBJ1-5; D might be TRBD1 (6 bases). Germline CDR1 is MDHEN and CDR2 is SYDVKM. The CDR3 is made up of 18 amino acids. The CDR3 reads CASRGGFQDSNSDQPQHF. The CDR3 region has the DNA TGTGCCAGCAGGGGGGGGTTTCAGGACAGTAATAGCGATCAGCCCCAGCATTTT.

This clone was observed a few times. CDR3 amino acids: CASSNRASFF. CDR3 in DNA: TGTGCCAGCAGCAACAGGGCTTCCTTCTTC. The chain employs TRBV21-1 and TRBJ2-7; the DNA was not compared with TRBD1, the D call given in the table. TRBV21-1 is designated a pseudogene. The CDR3 has 10 amino acids.

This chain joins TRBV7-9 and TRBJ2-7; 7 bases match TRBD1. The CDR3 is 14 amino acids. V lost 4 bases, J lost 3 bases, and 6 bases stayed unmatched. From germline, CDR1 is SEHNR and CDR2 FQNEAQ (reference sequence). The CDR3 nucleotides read TGTGCCAGCAGCTCCGGGACAGTAGACTACGAGCAGTACTTC. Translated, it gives CASSSGTVDYEQYF.

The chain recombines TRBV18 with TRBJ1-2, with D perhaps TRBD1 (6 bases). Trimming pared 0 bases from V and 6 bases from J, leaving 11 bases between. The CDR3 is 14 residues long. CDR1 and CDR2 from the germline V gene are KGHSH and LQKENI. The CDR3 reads CASSPPDRINGYTF. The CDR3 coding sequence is TGTGCCAGCTCACCACCGGACAGAATTAATGGCTACACCTTC.

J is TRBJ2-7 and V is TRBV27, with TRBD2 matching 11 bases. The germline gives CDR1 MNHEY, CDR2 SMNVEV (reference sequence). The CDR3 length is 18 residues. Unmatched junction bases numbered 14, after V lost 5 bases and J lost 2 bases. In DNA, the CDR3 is TGTGCCAGCAGTCACTTACTAGCGGGGGACCATACCCCCTACGAGCAGTACTTC. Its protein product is CASSHLLAGDHTPYEQYF.

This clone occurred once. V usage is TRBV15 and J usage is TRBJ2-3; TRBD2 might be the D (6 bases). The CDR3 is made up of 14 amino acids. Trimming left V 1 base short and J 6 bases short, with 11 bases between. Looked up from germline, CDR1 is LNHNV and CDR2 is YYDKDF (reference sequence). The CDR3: CATSRGGDGDTQYF. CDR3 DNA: TGTGCCACCAGCAGAGGGGGGGACGGGGATACGCAGTATTTT.

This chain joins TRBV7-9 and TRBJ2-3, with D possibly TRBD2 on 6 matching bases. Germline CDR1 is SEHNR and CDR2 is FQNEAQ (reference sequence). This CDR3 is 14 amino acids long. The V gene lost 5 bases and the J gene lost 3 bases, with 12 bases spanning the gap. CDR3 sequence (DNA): TGTGCCAGCAGCCCGAGCCGGGGGACAGATACGCAGTATTTT. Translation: CASSPSRGTDTQYF.

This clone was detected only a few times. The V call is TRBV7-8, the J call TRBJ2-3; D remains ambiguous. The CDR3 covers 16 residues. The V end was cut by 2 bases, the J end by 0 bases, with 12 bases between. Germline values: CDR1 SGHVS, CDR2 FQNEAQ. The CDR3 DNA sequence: TGTGCCAGCAGCTTATTGATACTATCTAGCACAGATACGCAGTATTTT. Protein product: CASSLLILSSTDTQYF.

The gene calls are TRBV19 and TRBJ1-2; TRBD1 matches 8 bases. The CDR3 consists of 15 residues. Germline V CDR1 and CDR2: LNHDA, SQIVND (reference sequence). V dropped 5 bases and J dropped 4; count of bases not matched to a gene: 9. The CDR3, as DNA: TGTGCCAGTAGTTCCCGGGACAGGAGCCTCTATGGCTACACCTTC. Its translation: CASSSRDRSLYGYTF.

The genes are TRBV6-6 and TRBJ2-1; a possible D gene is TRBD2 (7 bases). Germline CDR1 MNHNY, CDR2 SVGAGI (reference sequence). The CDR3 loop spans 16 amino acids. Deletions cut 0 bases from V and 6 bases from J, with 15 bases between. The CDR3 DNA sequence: TGTGCCAGCAGTTACTCGGGCGGGGGCCAGTTCAATGAGCAGTTCTTC. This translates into CASSYSGGGQFNEQFF.

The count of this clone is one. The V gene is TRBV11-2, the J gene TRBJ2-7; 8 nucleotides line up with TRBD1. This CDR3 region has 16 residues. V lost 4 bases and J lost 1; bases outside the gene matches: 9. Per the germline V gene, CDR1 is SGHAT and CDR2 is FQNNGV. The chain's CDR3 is CASSSTGTGTSYEQYF. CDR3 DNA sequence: TGTGCCAGCAGCTCGACCGGGACAGGAACTTCCTACGAGCAGTACTTC.

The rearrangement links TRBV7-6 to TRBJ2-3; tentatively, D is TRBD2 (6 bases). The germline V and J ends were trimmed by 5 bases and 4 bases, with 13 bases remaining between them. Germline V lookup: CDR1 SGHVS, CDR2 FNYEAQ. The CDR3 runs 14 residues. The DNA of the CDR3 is TGTGCCAGCAGCAACCACGGGGGATCAGATACGCAGTATTTT. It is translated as CASSNHGGSDTQYF.

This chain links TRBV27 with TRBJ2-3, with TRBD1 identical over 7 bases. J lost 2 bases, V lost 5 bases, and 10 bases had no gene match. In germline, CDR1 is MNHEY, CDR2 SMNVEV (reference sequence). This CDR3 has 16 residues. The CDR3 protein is CASSPIDRDPTDTQYF. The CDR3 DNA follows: TGTGCCAGCAGTCCCATCGACAGGGATCCCACAGATACGCAGTATTTT.

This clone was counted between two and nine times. CDR3 region: CASSLISGGDNEQFF. CDR3 coding DNA: TGCGCCAGCAGCTTGATTAGCGGGGGGGACAATGAGCAGTTCTTC. The V call is TRBV5-1, the J call TRBJ2-1, with 11 bases lining up with TRBD2. J lost 5 bases, V lost 1 base, and 2 bases had no gene match. This CDR3 has 15 amino acids. CDR1 SGHRS and CDR2 YFSETQ come from the germline V gene. Full variable domain (outside the CDR3, taken from reference TRBV5-1 and TRBJ2-1): KAGVTQTPRYLIKTRGQQVTLSCSPISGHRSVSWYQQTPGQGLQFLFEYFSETQRNKGNFPGRFSGRQFSNSRSEMNVSTLELGDSALYLCASSLISGGDNEQFFGPGTRLTVL.